This T cell receptor beta chain was profiled in a study of PD-1 blockade in classical Hodgkin lymphoma. General observations from the study: Why the repertoires differ is still unclear, perhaps disease activity or prior therapy. Complete responders started with a diversity level that resembled newly diagnosed patients at baseline.

Data came from immunoSEQ multiplex PCR; TCRdb stores just in-frame clones and leaves some out. Counted here are about 35,000 clones, 90% occurring once; the ten biggest clones make up 0.2% to 0.3%. Relapse after autologous stem cell transplantation occurred in every patient, and brentuximab vedotin exposure varied. Out of thawed PBMCs, magnetic negative selection purified CD4+ T cells. This clone was found once. Antigen: not known. Germline V CDR1 and CDR2: MDHEN, SYDVKM. V was pared by 3 bases and J by 8 bases, with 16 bases between. This CDR3 is 14 amino acids long. The material sequenced was CD4+ T cells from blood, taken at baseline. The chain couples TRBV28 to TRBJ1-2; D call uncertain. This TCR came from a human donor with classical Hodgkin lymphoma. The CDR3 DNA follows: TGTGCCAGCAGTTTGGAAGGGTGGCTCGGCGGCTACACCTTC. Encoded protein: CASSLEGWLGGYTF.